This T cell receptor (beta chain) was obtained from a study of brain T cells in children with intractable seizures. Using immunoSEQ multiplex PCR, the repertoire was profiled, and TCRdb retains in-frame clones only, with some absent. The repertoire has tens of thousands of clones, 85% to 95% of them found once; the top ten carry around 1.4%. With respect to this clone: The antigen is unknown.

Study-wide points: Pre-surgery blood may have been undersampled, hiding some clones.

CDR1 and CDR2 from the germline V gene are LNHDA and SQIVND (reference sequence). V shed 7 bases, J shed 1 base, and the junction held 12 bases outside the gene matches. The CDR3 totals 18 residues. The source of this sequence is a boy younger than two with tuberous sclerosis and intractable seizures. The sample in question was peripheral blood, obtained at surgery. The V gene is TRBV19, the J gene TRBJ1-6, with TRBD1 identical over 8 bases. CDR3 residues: CASMEGQGRRSYNSPLHF. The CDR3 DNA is TGTGCCAGTATGGAAGGACAGGGAAGAAGGTCCTATAATTCACCCCTCCACTTT.